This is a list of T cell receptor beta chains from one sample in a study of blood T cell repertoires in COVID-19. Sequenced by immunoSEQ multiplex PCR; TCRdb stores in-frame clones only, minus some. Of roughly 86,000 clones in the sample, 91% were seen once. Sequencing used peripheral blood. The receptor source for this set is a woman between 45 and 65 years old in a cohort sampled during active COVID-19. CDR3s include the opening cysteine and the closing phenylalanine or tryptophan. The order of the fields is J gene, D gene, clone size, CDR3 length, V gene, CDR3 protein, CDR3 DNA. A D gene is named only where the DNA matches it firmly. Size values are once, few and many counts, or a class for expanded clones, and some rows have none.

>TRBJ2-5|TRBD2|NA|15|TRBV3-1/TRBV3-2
CASSQTGLAGETQYF
TGTGCCAGCAGCCAAACGGGACTAGCGGGAGAGACCCAGTACTTC
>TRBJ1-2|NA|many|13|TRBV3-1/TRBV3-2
CASSQVYYYGYTF
TGTGCCAGCAGCCAAGTTTATTACTATGGCTACACCTTC
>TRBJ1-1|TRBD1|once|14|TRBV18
CASSQQGSDTEAFF
TGTGCCAGCTCACAACAGGGGTCGGACACTGAAGCTTTCTTT
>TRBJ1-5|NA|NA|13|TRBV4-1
CASSRGVSTPQHF
TGCGCCAGCAGTCGGGGGGTCTCGACGCCCCAGCATTTT
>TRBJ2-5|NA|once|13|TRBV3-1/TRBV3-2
CASSMDSQETQYF
TGTGCCAGCAGTATGGACAGCCAAGAGACCCAGTACTTC
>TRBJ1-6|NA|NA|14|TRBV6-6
CASIRGAGNSPLHF
TGTGCCAGCATCCGAGGGGCGGGGAATTCACCCCTCCACTTT
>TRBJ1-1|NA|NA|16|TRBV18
CASSPTWTALNTEAFF
TGTGCCAGCTCCCCTACCTGGACAGCGCTAAACACTGAAGCTTTCTTT
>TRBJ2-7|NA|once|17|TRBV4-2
CASSQDGAVRSSYEQYF
TGTGCCAGCAGCCAAGATGGAGCGGTAAGAAGCTCCTACGAGCAGTACTTC
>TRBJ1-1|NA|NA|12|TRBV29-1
CSAFSPPVEAFF
TGCAGCGCGTTTTCCCCCCCGGTTGAAGCTTTCTTT
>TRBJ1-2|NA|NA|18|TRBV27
CASSPQTLERGRGGGYTF
TGTGCCAGCAGTCCGCAAACCTTGGAACGGGGGCGGGGGGGTGGCTACACCTTC
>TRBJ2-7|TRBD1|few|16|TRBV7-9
CASSLASGQGAYEQYF
TGTGCCAGCAGCTTAGCCTCGGGACAGGGTGCCTACGAGCAGTACTTC
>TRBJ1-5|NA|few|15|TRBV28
CASSLRGARHQPQHF
TGTGCCAGCAGTTTACGGGGGGCCAGGCATCAGCCCCAGCATTTT
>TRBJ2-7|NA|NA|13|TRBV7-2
CASSRGPGNEQYF
TGTGCCAGCAGCAGGGGTCCGGGCAACGAGCAGTACTTC
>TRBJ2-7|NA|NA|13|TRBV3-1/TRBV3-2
CASSPWQAGEQYF
TGTGCCAGCAGCCCCTGGCAGGCTGGCGAGCAGTACTTC
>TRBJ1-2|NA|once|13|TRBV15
CATSRGDFYGYTF
TGTGCCACCAGCAGAGGGGACTTCTATGGCTACACCTTC
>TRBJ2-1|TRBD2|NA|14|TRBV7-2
CASSLLAGGKEQFF
TGTGCCAGCAGCTTATTAGCGGGGGGTAAAGAGCAGTTCTTC
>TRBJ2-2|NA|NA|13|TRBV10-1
CASSEDYTGELFF
TGCGCCAGCAGTGAGGACTACACCGGGGAGCTGTTTTTT
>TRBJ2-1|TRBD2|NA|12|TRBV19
CASGGLAGEQFF
TGTGCCAGCGGGGGGCTAGCGGGTGAGCAGTTCTTC
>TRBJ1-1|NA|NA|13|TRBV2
CASGRQLNTEAFF
TGTGCCAGCGGCCGACAGCTGAACACTGAAGCTTTCTTT
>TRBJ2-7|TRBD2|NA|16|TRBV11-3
CASSLVSSGISYEQYF
TGTGCCAGCAGCTTAGTATCTAGCGGGATCTCCTACGAGCAGTACTTC
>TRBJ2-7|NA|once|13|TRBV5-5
CASSLANLYEQYF
TGTGCCAGCAGCTTGGCCAACTTGTACGAGCAGTACTTC
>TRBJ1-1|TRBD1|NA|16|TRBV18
CASSPGAGGREDEAFF
TGTGCCAGCTCACCAGGGGCAGGGGGGCGAGAAGATGAAGCTTTCTTT
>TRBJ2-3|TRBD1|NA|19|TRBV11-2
CASSFPPRDRGLKTDTQYF
TGTGCCAGCAGCTTCCCCCCCAGGGACAGGGGGCTGAAGACAGATACGCAGTATTTT
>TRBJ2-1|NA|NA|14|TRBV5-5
CASRYRLEYNEQFF
TGTGCCAGCAGGTATAGACTGGAATACAATGAGCAGTTCTTC
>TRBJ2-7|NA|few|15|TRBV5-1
CASSLGQGPLHEQYF
TGCGCCAGCAGCTTGGGGCAGGGGCCCCTCCACGAGCAGTACTTC
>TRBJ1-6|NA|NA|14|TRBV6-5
CASSYTGNNSPLHF
TGTGCCAGCAGTTACACAGGAAATAATTCACCCCTCCACTTT
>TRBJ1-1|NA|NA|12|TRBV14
CASSEQGIEAFF
TGTGCCAGCAGCGAGCAGGGTATTGAAGCTTTCTTT
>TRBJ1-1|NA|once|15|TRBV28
CASSSEAYRNTEAFF
TGTGCCAGCAGTTCCGAAGCTTATAGGAACACTGAAGCTTTCTTT
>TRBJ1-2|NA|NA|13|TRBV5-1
CASSLAEDYGYTF
TGCGCCAGCAGCTTGGCAGAGGACTATGGCTACACCTTC
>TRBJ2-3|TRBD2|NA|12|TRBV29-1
CSVELAGDTQYF
TGCAGCGTTGAACTAGCGGGAGATACGCAGTATTTT
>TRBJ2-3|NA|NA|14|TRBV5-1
CASSLKGDTDTQYF
TGCGCCAGCAGCTTGAAAGGAGATACAGATACGCAGTATTTT
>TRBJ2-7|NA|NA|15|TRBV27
CASSLSNRVPYEQYF
TGTGCCAGCAGTTTATCGAACAGGGTGCCCTACGAGCAGTACTTC
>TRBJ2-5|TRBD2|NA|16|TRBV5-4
CASSSRTSGREETQYF
TGTGCCAGCAGCTCTAGGACTAGCGGGAGGGAGGAGACCCAGTACTTC
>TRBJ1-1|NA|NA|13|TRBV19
CASIYTGHTEAFF
TGTGCCAGTATTTATACAGGGCACACTGAAGCTTTCTTT
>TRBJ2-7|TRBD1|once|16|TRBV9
CASSVGDRGGSYEQYF
TGTGCCAGCAGCGTGGGCGACAGGGGAGGCTCCTACGAGCAGTACTTC
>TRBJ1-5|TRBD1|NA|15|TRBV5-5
CASSTGTGVRQPQHF
TGTGCCAGCAGCACCGGGACAGGGGTTAGGCAGCCCCAGCATTTT
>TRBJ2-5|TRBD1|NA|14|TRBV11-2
CASSSYRGSETQYF
TGTGCCAGCAGCTCCTACAGGGGATCGGAGACCCAGTACTTC
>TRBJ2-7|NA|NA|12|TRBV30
CAWSRGTYEQYF
TGTGCCTGGAGCAGAGGTACCTACGAGCAGTACTTC
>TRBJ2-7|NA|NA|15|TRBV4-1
CASSLTLTGRNEQYF
TGCGCCAGCAGCCTGACCCTCACAGGGAGAAACGAGCAGTACTTC
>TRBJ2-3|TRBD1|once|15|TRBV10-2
CASSPGTGRTDTQYF
TGCGCCAGCAGTCCCGGGACAGGCCGCACAGATACGCAGTATTTT
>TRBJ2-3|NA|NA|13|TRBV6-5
CASSLGVTDTQYF
TGTGCCAGCAGTCTAGGGGTTACAGATACGCAGTATTTT
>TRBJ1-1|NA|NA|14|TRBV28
CASRVGTPNTEAFF
TGTGCCAGCAGAGTGGGCACGCCGAACACTGAAGCTTTCTTT
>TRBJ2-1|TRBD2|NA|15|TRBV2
CASRILAAARDEQFF
TGTGCCAGCAGAATACTAGCGGCGGCCCGGGATGAGCAGTTCTTC
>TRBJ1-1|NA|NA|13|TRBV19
CASSIDFEGRAFF
TGTGCCAGTAGTATAGATTTTGAAGGGAGAGCTTTCTTT
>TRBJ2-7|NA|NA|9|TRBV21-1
CARAYEQYF
TGTGCCAGAGCGTACGAGCAGTACTTC
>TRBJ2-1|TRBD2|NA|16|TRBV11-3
CASSLEPSGTYNEQFF
TGTGCCAGCAGCTTAGAACCTAGCGGGACCTACAATGAGCAGTTCTTC
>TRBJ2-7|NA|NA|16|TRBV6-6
CASSYSITPSSYEQYF
TGTGCCAGCAGTTACTCGATCACCCCGAGCTCCTACGAGCAGTACTTC
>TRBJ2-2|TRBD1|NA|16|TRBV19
CASSRRTGSNTGELFF
TGTGCCAGTAGCCGTCGGACAGGGAGTAACACCGGGGAGCTGTTTTTT
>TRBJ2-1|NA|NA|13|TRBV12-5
CASGLASNNEQFF
TGTGCTAGTGGTTTGGCCTCTAACAATGAGCAGTTCTTC
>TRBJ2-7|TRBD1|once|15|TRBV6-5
CASSTKGAPTYEQYF
TGTGCCAGCAGCACCAAGGGGGCGCCTACATACGAGCAGTACTTC
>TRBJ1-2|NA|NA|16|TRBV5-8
CASSQSTGLSLYGYTF
TGTGCCAGCAGCCAATCCACGGGGTTATCTCTCTATGGCTACACCTTC
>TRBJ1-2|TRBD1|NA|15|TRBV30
CAWAGQGAFLNGYTF
TGTGCCTGGGCCGGACAGGGGGCTTTTCTGAACGGCTACACCTTC